The present T cell receptor (beta chain) was sequenced within a study of identical twins. V lost 7 bases to trimming and J lost 4 bases, with 11 bases between them. The germline gives CDR1 MDHEN, CDR2 SYDVKM. The CDR3 runs 13 residues. This clonotype was picked up a small number of times. Each CDR3 protein gets one entry after TCRdb re-called the 5' RACE reads with MiXCR. Among over 600,000 distinct CDR3 sequences listed, roughly 20% were seen once. This sample was shared with a second study, whose subject was T cells expressing NK-cell markers.

Sequenced input: PBMCs. The rearrangement joins TRBV28 to TRBJ2-1, with D maybe TRBD2 (5 bases). The sequence derives from a woman younger than 30 in good health. DNA for the CDR3: TGTGCCAGCAAGGTAGCGCAATACAATGAGCAGTTCTTC. Encoded protein: CASKVAQYNEQFF. Full variable domain (remainder filled in from reference TRBV28 and TRBJ2-1): DVKVTQSSRYLVKRTGEKVFLECVQDMDHENMFWYRQDPGLGLRLIYFSYDVKMKEKGDIPEGYSVSREKKERFSLILESASTNQTSMYLCASKVAQYNEQFFGPGTRLTVL.